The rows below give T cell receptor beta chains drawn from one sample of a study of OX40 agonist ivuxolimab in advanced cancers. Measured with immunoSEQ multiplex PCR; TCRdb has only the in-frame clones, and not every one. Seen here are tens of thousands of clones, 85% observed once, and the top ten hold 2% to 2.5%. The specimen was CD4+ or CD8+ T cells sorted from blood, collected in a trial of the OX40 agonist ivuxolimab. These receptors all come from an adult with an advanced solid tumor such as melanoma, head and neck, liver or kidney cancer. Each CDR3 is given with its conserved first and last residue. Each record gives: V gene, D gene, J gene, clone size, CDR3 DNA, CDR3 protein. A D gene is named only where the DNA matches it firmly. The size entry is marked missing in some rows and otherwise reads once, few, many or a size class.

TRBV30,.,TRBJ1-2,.,TGTGCCTGGAGGGACACTCTAGCGGATGGCTACACCTTC,CAWRDTLADGYTF
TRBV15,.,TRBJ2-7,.,TGTGCCACCAGCAGAGACCCGGGGGTTTCCTACGAGCAGTACTTC,CATSRDPGVSYEQYF
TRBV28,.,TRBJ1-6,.,TGTGCCAGCAGTTTCCCCACCAGCGGGGCAGATAATTCACCCCTCCACTTT,CASSFPTSGADNSPLHF
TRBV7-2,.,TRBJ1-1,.,TGTGCCAGCAGCTTAAAGAGGCAGGCCAACACTGAAGCTTTCTTT,CASSLKRQANTEAFF
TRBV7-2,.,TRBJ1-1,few,TGTGCCAGCAGCCCGCGAGGGTTGCCCGTCATGAACACTGAAGCTTTCTTT,CASSPRGLPVMNTEAFF
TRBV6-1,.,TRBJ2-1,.,TGTGCCAGCAGTGAATGGGACGCTGGGAAGGATGAGCAGTTCTTC,CASSEWDAGKDEQFF
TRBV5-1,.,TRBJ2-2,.,TGCGCCAGCAGCATCAAGCAGGAGAAGGCCGGGGAGCTGTTTTTT,CASSIKQEKAGELFF
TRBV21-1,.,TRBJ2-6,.,TGTGCCATCCCCAAGGGGGGGGCTGGGGCCAACGTCCTGACTTTC,CAIPKGGAGANVLTF
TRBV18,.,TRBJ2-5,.,TGTGCCAGCTCACCACTTTTAGAAGAGACCCAGTACTTC,CASSPLLEETQYF
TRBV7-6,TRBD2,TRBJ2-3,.,TGTGCCAGCAGGTCGACTAGCGGGGGGGCCGGCACGCAGTATTTT,CASRSTSGGAGTQYF
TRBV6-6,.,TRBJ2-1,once,TGTGCCAGCAGTAGAGGCGTTGTGGGGAAGAATGAGCAGTTCTTC,CASSRGVVGKNEQFF
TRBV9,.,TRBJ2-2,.,TGTGCCAGCAGCGTAGAACTAGCTTCTAAAACCGGGGAGCTGTTTTTT,CASSVELASKTGELFF
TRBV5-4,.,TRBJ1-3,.,TGTGCCAGCACCGAAACAGGGAGGGGCTCTGGAAACACCATATATTTT,CASTETGRGSGNTIYF
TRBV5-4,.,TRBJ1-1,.,TGTGCCAGCAGCCCGTCGGCAGGGATGAACACTGAAGCTTTCTTT,CASSPSAGMNTEAFF
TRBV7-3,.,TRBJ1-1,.,TGTGCCAGCGGTTGGGTCCCGAACACTGAAGCTTTCTTT,CASGWVPNTEAFF
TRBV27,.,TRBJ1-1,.,TGTGCCAGCAGTTCGCCCTCCTCGCCGGGGTTCATGAACACTGAAGCTTTCTTT,CASSSPSSPGFMNTEAFF
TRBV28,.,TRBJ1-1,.,TGTGCCAGCAGCCGAGGCCTGGGGATGAACACTGAAGCTTTCTTT,CASSRGLGMNTEAFF
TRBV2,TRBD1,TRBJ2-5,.,TGTGCCAGCAGTGATCTGGGACAGGGCAAAGAGACCCAGTACTTC,CASSDLGQGKETQYF
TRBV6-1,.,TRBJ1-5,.,TGTGCCAGCAGCACAGGGAATAGAAATCAGCCCCAGCATTTT,CASSTGNRNQPQHF
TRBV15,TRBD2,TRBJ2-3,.,TGTGCCACCAGCAGAGCAGGGAGGGGCACAGATACGCAGTATTTT,CATSRAGRGTDTQYF
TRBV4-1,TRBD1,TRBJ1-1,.,TGCGCCAGCAGCCAAGAAGCAGGGGGCGGGAACACTGAAGCTTTCTTT,CASSQEAGGGNTEAFF
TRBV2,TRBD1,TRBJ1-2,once,TGTGCCAGCACCCGGGATCAGGCAGGGGGACGGACCTTC,CASTRDQAGGRTF
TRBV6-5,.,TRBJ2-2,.,TGTGCCAGCAGCCGATACCCCGGGGAGCTGTTTTTT,CASSRYPGELFF
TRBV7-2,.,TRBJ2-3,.,TGTGCCAGCAGCTTTTCGAATCGCGAATCCGAGTATTTT,CASSFSNRESEYF
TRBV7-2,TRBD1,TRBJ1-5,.,TGTGCCAGCAGCTTAGGACAGGGGAACGGTCAGCCCCAGCATTTT,CASSLGQGNGQPQHF
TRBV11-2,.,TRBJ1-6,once,TGTGCCAGCAGCTTAGCTGGGAATTCACCCCTCCACTTT,CASSLAGNSPLHF
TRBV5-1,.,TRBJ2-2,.,TGCGCCAGCAGCTTGGTCGGGGCTAACACCGGGGAGCTGTTTTTT,CASSLVGANTGELFF